What follows is one T cell receptor beta chain and its context. The record originates from a study of glioma-infiltrating T cells. The iRepertoire nested amplicon-rescue multiplex PCR amplified TCR alpha and beta CDR3s from RNA. Via MiXCR, TCRdb re-called the multiplex PCR reads, giving one row per CDR3 protein. The data show roughly 100,000 distinct CDR3 sequences, approximately 28% seen once. The trim removed 5 bases at V and 8 bases at J, leaving 6 bases unmatched. Germline CDR1 reads LNHDA; CDR2 reads SQIVND (reference sequence). The length of the CDR3 is 13 residues. The sequenced sample was glioma tissue, nonneoplastic brain tissue, or PBMCs (not recorded which). The source is a human donor with low-grade glioma or glioblastoma, undergoing nonglioma brain surgery, or in good health (not recorded which). This sequence joins TRBV19 and TRBJ1-2; 9 bases align to TRBD1. The CDR3: CASSDRDRVGYTF. The CDR3 nucleotides are TGTGCCAGTAGTGACCGGGACAGGGTCGGCTACACCTTC.